The clone carrying this T cell receptor beta chain was found a few times. The CDR3 is made up of 14 amino acids. Germline lookup yields CDR1 SGHAT and CDR2 FQNNGV. V lost 5 bases, J lost 7 bases, and 8 bases stayed unmatched. This sample was included in a study of identical twins' blood T cells. Both ends of each TCR cDNA library bore sample-specific barcodes. From the 5' RACE reads, TCRdb called clonotypes with MiXCR, one entry per CDR3 protein. The table lists 400,000 or so distinct CDR3 sequences, about 28% of them singletons. Input material: PBMCs. This TCR derives from a woman aged 18 to 55 in good health. The chain joins TRBV11-2 to TRBJ1-1, with 9 bases identical to TRBD1. The DNA of the CDR3 is TGTGCCAGCAGCCCGACAGGGGGTAGTAATGAAGCTTTCTTT. It specifies CASSPTGGSNEAFF.